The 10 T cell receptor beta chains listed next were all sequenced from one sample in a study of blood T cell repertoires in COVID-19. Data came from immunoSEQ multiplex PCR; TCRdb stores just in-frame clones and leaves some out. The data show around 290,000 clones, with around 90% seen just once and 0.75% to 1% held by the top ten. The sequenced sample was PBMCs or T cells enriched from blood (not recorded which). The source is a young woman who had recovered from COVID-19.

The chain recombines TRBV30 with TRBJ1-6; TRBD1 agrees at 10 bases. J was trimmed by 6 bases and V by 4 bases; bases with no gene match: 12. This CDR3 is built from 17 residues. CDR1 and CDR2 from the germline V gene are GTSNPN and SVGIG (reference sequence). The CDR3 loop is CAWNQGTGVIRNSPLHF. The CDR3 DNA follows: TGTGCCTGGAATCAAGGGACAGGGGTTATCCGTAATTCACCCCTCCACTTT. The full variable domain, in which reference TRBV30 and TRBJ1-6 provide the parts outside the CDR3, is SQTIHQWPATLVQPVGSPLSLECTVEGTSNPNLYWYRQAAGRGLQLLFYSVGIGQISSEVPQNLSASRPQDRQFILSSKKLLLSDSGFYLCAWNQGTGVIRNSPLHFGNGTRLTVT.

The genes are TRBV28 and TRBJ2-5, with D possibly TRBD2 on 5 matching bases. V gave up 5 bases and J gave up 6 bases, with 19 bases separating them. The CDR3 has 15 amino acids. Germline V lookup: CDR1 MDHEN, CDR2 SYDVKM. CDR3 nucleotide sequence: TGTGCCAGCAGTGAAATACACGGGATCATGAAGACCCAGTACTTC. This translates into CASSEIHGIMKTQYF.

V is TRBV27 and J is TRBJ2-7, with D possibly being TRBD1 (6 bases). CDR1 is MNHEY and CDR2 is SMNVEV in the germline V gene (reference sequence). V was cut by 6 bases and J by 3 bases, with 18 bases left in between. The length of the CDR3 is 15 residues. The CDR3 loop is CASRGYREQLYEQYF. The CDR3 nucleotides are TGTGCCAGCAGGGGGTACAGGGAACAGCTCTACGAGCAGTACTTC.

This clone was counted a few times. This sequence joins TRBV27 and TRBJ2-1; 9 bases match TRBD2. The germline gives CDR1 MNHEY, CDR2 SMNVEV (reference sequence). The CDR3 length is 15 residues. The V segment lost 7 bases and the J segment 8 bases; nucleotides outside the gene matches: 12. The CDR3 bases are TGTGCCAGCATACCTCGGGCTAGCGGGAACCATGAGCAGTTCTTC. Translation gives CASIPRASGNHEQFF.

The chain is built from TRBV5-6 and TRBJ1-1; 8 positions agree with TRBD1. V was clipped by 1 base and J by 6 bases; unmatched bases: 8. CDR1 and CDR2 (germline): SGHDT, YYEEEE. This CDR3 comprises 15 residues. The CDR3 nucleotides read TGTGCCAGCAGCTTGTTTTGGACAGGGAGCGCTGAAGCTTTCTTT. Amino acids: CASSLFWTGSAEAFF. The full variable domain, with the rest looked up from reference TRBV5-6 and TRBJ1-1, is DAGVTQSPTHLIKTRGQQVTLRCSPKSGHDTVSWYQQALGQGPQFIFQYYEEEERQRGNFPDRFSGHQFPNYSSELNVNALLLGDSALYLCASSLFWTGSAEAFFGQGTRLTVV.

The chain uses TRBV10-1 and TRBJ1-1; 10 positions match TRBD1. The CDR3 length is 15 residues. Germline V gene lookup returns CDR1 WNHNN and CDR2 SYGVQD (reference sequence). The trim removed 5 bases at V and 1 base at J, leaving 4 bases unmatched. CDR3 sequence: CASSLDRGPNTEAFF. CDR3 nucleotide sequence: TGCGCCAGCAGTCTTGACAGGGGGCCGAACACTGAAGCTTTCTTT.

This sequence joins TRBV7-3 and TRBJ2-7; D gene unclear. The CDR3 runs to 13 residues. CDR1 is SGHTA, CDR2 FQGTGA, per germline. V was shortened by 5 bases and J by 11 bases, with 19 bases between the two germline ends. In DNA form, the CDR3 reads TGTGCCAGCAGCCTTAATCTACGAAAACCTGAGTACTTC. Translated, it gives CASSLNLRKPEYF.

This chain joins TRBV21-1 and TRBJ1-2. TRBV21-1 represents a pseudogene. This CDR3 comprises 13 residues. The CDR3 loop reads CASIRLPFYGYTF. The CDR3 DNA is TGTGCCAGCATCCGGTTGCCCTTCTATGGCTACACCTTC.

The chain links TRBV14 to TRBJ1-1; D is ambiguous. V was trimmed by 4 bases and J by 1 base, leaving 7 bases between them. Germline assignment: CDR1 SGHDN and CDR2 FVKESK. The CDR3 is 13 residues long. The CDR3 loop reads CASSLGWNTEAFF. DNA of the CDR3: TGTGCCAGCAGCCTCGGGTGGAACACTGAAGCTTTCTTT.

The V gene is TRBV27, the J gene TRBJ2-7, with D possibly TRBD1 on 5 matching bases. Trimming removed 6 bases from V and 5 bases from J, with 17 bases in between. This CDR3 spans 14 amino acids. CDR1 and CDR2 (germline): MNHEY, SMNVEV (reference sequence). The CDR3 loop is CASSSGPPTDEQYF. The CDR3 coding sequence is TGTGCCAGCAGCTCAGGGCCCCCAACCGACGAGCAGTACTTC.